This T cell receptor (beta chain) was identified during a study of coeliac disease. Study-wide findings and caveats: Control samples showed higher TRB and TRG clonality than intraepithelial and lamina propria samples in active celiac disease. Intraepithelial and lamina propria fractions were not highly pure.

This clone was detected only once. Its antigen is still unknown. Only in-frame clones appear in the TCRdb table, and some are missing; sequencing was by immunoSEQ multiplex PCR. The table includes approximately 6,500 clones, around 65% detected once. Germline loops: CDR1 SGHAT, CDR2 FQNNGV. The CDR3 covers 14 residues. V shed 4 bases and J shed 5 bases, with 12 bases lying between them. The clonotype was recovered from a man aged 50 or older with active celiac disease. Sequenced sample: lamina propria lymphocytes from the gut. J is TRBJ2-1 and V is TRBV11-2, with D maybe TRBD2 (5 bases). The CDR3 DNA reads as TGTGCCAGCAGCTGGACCTGGGGAGACAATGAGCAGTTCTTC. Protein product: CASSWTWGDNEQFF. The full variable domain, its missing parts supplied by reference TRBV11-2 and TRBJ2-1, is EAGVAQSPRYKIIEKRQSVAFWCNPISGHATLYWYQQILGQGPKLLIQFQNNGVVDDSQLPKDRFSAERLKGVDSTLKIQPAKLEDSAVYLCASSWTWGDNEQFFGPGTRLTVL.